This TCR beta chain was sequenced in a study of shared clonotypes between healthy human individuals. Details on this clone: Its antigen remains unknown.

Overall study results and limits: Naive subsets typically showed greater estimated richness than memory subsets. What rarefaction showed was incomplete sorted-subset sequencing despite large depth.

Data came from immunoSEQ multiplex PCR; TCRdb stores just in-frame clones and leaves some out. The table shows over 2 million clones, with 80% to 95% occurring only once. From germline, CDR1 is MDHEN and CDR2 SYDVKM. V lost 6 bases to trimming and J lost 5 bases; unmatched junction nucleotides: 5. This CDR3 contains 14 residues. The sequenced sample consisted of naive CD4+ T cells from PBMCs. Subset in this sample: CD45RA+ positively selected. The rearrangement uses TRBV28 and TRBJ1-4; 8 nucleotides match TRBD1. This TCR was sampled from a man aged 18 to 30 in good health. Some clones in this sample may be carry-over from other donors' samples. The CDR3 spells CASRLGQVNEKLFF. CDR3 nucleotides: TGTGCCAGCAGGCTGGGACAGGTCAATGAAAAACTGTTTTTT. The full variable domain, rest sourced from reference TRBV28 and TRBJ1-4, is DVKVTQSSRYLVKRTGEKVFLECVQDMDHENMFWYRQDPGLGLRLIYFSYDVKMKEKGDIPEGYSVSREKKERFSLILESASTNQTSMYLCASRLGQVNEKLFFGSGTQLSVL.